A single sample gave rise to the 27 T cell receptor beta chains below, sequenced in a study of OX40 agonist ivuxolimab in advanced cancers. Clones were read by immunoSEQ multiplex PCR, and TCRdb kept only the in-frame ones, dropping some. The sample shows around 71,000 clones, about 78% of them seen only once. The specimen was CD4+ or CD8+ T cells sorted from blood, collected in a trial of the OX40 agonist ivuxolimab. These receptors came from an adult with an advanced solid tumor such as melanoma, head and neck, liver or kidney cancer.

The chain uses TRBV9 and TRBJ2-1, with 8 positions matching TRBD2. The CDR3 is 13 residues long. Germline loops: CDR1 SGDLS, CDR2 YYNGEE. V shed 7 bases and J 3 bases; nucleotides not matched to a gene: 3. The DNA of the CDR3 is TGTGCCAGCTCTAGCGGGTACTACAATGAGCAGTTCTTC. The encoded protein is CASSSGYYNEQFF. Complete variable domain (other parts from reference TRBV9 and TRBJ2-1): DSGVTQTPKHLITATGQRVTLRCSPRSGDLSVYWYQQSLDQGLQFLIQYYNGEERAKGNILERFSAQQFPDLHSELNLSSLELGDSALYFCASSSGYYNEQFFGPGTRLTVL.

The CDR3 reads CASSPRTGGWETQYF. The CDR3 DNA follows: TGTGCCAGCAGTCCCCGGACAGGGGGCTGGGAGACCCAGTACTTC. The V call is TRBV27, the J call TRBJ2-5, with TRBD1 matching 11 bases. Germline loops: CDR1 MNHEY, CDR2 SMNVEV (reference sequence). There are 15 residues in the CDR3. Trimming cost V 5 bases and J 5 bases; bases outside gene matches: 7.

This clone occurred once. The V call is TRBV18, the J call TRBJ2-5, with D possibly TRBD1 on 6 matching bases. This CDR3 comprises 13 residues. Per germline, CDR1 KGHSH and CDR2 LQKENI. Trimming shortened V by 3 bases and J by 2 bases, and 7 bases separated the two germline ends. The CDR3 here is CASSPDRQETQYF. The DNA for the CDR3 is TGTGCCAGCTCACCTGACAGGCAAGAGACCCAGTACTTC.

The chain couples TRBV11-3 to TRBJ2-6; 7 bases are a match to TRBD1. The CDR3 loop spans 17 amino acids. Unmatched junction bases numbered 8, after V lost 5 bases and J lost 1 base. Germline V gene data show CDR1 as SGHNT and CDR2 as YENEEA. In nucleotides, the CDR3 is TGTGCCAGCAGCCGGGACAGCCGAGGTTCTGGGGCCAACGTCCTGACTTTC. Translation: CASSRDSRGSGANVLTF. Full variable domain (outside the CDR3, taken from reference TRBV11-3 and TRBJ2-6): EAGVVQSPRYKIIEKKQPVAFWCNPISGHNTLYWYLQNLGQGPELLIRYENEEAVDDSQLPKDRFSAERLKGVDSTLKIQPAELGDSAVYLCASSRDSRGSGANVLTFGAGSRLTVL.

This sequence joins TRBV5-4 and TRBJ2-5; TRBD1 matches at 8 bases. Per the germline V gene, CDR1 is SGHNT and CDR2 is YYREEE (reference sequence). The CDR3 contains 15 residues. The junction had 10 bases not matched to a gene; V was cut back by 4 bases and J by 5 bases. This chain's CDR3 is CASSVYRGIRETQYF. The CDR3 DNA reads TGTGCCAGCAGCGTGTACAGGGGGATACGGGAGACCCAGTACTTC.

This clone was seen only once. The V gene is TRBV6-6, the J gene TRBJ1-5, with 7 bases matching TRBD1. From germline, CDR1 is MNHNY and CDR2 SVGAGI (reference sequence). The CDR3 is 14 amino acids. V was pared by 5 bases and J by 3 bases, with 4 bases of the junction left unmatched. The CDR3 DNA reads TGTGCCAGCAGTCAGGGGGGGAACAATCAGCCCCAGCATTTT. This gives the protein CASSQGGNNQPQHF.

V gene TRBV11-2 combines with J gene TRBJ1-2; D call uncertain. V gave up 4 bases and J gave up 3 bases, with 15 bases separating them. Germline V gives CDR1 SGHAT, CDR2 FQNNGV. The CDR3 extends over 15 amino acids. The CDR3 nucleotides are TGTGCCAGCAGCTCGTTCTCGGGTCGGGACTATGGCTACACCTTC. It specifies CASSSFSGRDYGYTF. Combining the CDR3 with reference TRBV11-2 and TRBJ1-2 gives the whole variable domain EAGVAQSPRYKIIEKRQSVAFWCNPISGHATLYWYQQILGQGPKLLIQFQNNGVVDDSQLPKDRFSAERLKGVDSTLKIQPAKLEDSAVYLCASSSFSGRDYGYTFGSGTRLTVV.

This sequence joins TRBV4-1 and TRBJ2-1; TRBD2 aligns across 12 bases. Germline CDR1 MGHRA, CDR2 YSYEKL. The CDR3 spans 17 residues. V was pared by 1 base and J by 6 bases, with 7 bases of the junction left unmatched. This CDR3 is CASSQGEGTSGFNEQFF. DNA for the CDR3: TGCGCCAGCAGCCAAGGGGAAGGGACTAGCGGGTTCAATGAGCAGTTCTTC.

The chain uses TRBV29-1 and TRBJ1-1; D possibly corresponds to TRBD1 (5 bases). This CDR3 comprises 11 residues. The germline V gene has CDR1 SQVTM and CDR2 ANQGSEA. The V end was cut by 7 bases, the J end by 5 bases, with 11 bases between. The CDR3: CSAQGKTEAFF. The CDR3 DNA sequence: TGCAGCGCCCAGGGTAAGACTGAAGCTTTCTTT.

This chain joins TRBV4-3 and TRBJ1-4; weak D call: TRBD1 (5 bases). V lost 4 bases and J lost 3, with 12 bases in between. Germline V lookup: CDR1 LGHNA, CDR2 YSLEER. This CDR3 is 15 amino acids long. CDR3: CASSRARGPNEKLFF. CDR3 in DNA: TGCGCCAGCAGCCGCGCCCGGGGCCCTAATGAAAAACTGTTTTTT.

This clone turned up a few times. V is TRBV7-2 and J is TRBJ2-7; 8 bases are shared with TRBD2. CDR1 SGHTA and CDR2 FQGNSA come from the germline V gene. V trimming: 4 bases; J trimming: 5 bases; junction bases outside the gene matches: 7. CDR3 length equals 14 residues. The DNA for the CDR3 is TGTGCCAGCAGCTCAGCGAGCGGGAGCAACGAGCAGTACTTC. This codes for CASSSASGSNEQYF.

This chain links TRBV6-4 with TRBJ2-1, with TRBD2 matching over 11 bases. Germline lookup yields CDR1 MRHNA and CDR2 SNTAGT. Unmatched junction bases numbered 2, after V lost 3 bases and J lost 4 bases. CDR3 length: 15 residues. In nucleotides, the CDR3 is TGTGCCAGCAGTGATGTAGCGGGAGGGTACAATGAGCAGTTCTTC. Protein: CASSDVAGGYNEQFF.

The rearrangement joins TRBV4-3 to TRBJ2-5; 8 bases match TRBD1. The germline gives CDR1 LGHNA, CDR2 YSLEER. The junction had 10 bases not matched to a gene; V was cut back by 2 bases and J by 5 bases. This CDR3 is 16 amino acids long. The CDR3 nucleotides read TGCGCCAGCAGCCAACATTCAGGGGGCGCGCGGGAGACCCAGTACTTC. Translation: CASSQHSGGARETQYF.

V usage is TRBV5-6 and J usage is TRBJ2-1; 8 nucleotides agree with TRBD1. V shed 0 bases and J 7 bases; nucleotides not matched to a gene: 6. Per the germline V gene, CDR1 is SGHDT and CDR2 is YYEEEE. This CDR3 is built from 15 residues. This chain's CDR3 is CASSLAGGAVNEQFF. Written as DNA, the CDR3 is TGTGCCAGCAGCTTGGCAGGGGGCGCGGTAAATGAGCAGTTCTTC.

As to this clone: Distinct nucleotide sequences in the sample also encode this CDR3. The chain recombines TRBV27 with TRBJ1-6; no clear D. Germline values: CDR1 MNHEY, CDR2 SMNVEV (reference sequence). The CDR3 is made up of 13 amino acids. V gave up 5 bases and J gave up 6 bases, with 8 bases separating them. The CDR3 DNA is TGTGCCAGCAGTCGTCTTGTTAATTCACCCCTCCACTTT. Encoded protein: CASSRLVNSPLHF.

This rearrangement joins TRBV27 to TRBJ2-1, with 7 positions matching TRBD1. V lost 5 bases to trimming and J lost 4 bases; unmatched junction nucleotides: 5. Per germline, CDR1 MNHEY and CDR2 SMNVEV (reference sequence). This CDR3 spans 14 amino acids. The CDR3 DNA reads as TGTGCCAGCAGTATCCGGGACAGATACAATGAGCAGTTCTTC. It specifies CASSIRDRYNEQFF.

J is TRBJ2-7 and V is TRBV19; D ambiguous. Germline assignment: CDR1 LNHDA and CDR2 SQIVND (reference sequence). This CDR3 has 13 residues. Trimming stripped 4 bases from V and 1 base from J, with 8 bases between. CDR3 amino acids: CASSTTVSYEQYF. CDR3 DNA: TGTGCCAGTAGTACGACGGTATCCTACGAGCAGTACTTC. The full variable domain, in which reference TRBV19 and TRBJ2-7 provide the parts outside the CDR3, is DGGITQSPKYLFRKEGQNVTLSCEQNLNHDAMYWYRQDPGQGLRLIYYSQIVNDFQKGDIAEGYSVSREKKESFPLTVTSAQKNPTAFYLCASSTTVSYEQYFGPGTRLTVT.

This clone was seen only once. The J gene is TRBJ2-5, the V gene TRBV7-8, with 10 nucleotides matching TRBD2. The CDR3 length is 16 residues. In germline, CDR1 is SGHVS, CDR2 FQNEAQ. V gave up 4 bases and J gave up 5 bases; unmatched junction bases: 10. The CDR3 nucleotides are TGTGCCAGCAGCTGGGGGCTAGCGGGAGACGGGGAGACCCAGTACTTC. This codes for CASSWGLAGDGETQYF.

The rearrangement uses TRBV9 and TRBJ1-5; TRBD1 is a possible D gene (5 bases). In germline, CDR1 is SGDLS, CDR2 YYNGEE. With 7 bases removed from V and 0 bases from J, the gap between germline ends came to 8 bases. The CDR3 has 13 amino acids. The CDR3 nucleotides read TGTGCCAGCGGGGCGGGTAGCAATCAGCCCCAGCATTTT. Its protein product is CASGAGSNQPQHF.

For this clone: This sample also contains other DNA sequences that code for the same CDR3. The chain couples TRBV2 to TRBJ1-1; tentative D call: TRBD1 (6 bases). Trimming shortened V by 6 bases and J by 1 base, and 15 bases separated the two germline ends. Germline V gene data show CDR1 as SNHLY and CDR2 as FYNNEI. This CDR3 spans 15 amino acids. The CDR3 DNA reads TGTGCCAGCAGCCTGAGGGGGGGAGAGAACACTGAAGCTTTCTTT. It specifies CASSLRGGENTEAFF. The full variable domain, its missing parts supplied by reference TRBV2 and TRBJ1-1, is EPEVTQTPSHQVTQMGQEVILRCVPISNHLYFYWYRQILGQKVEFLVSFYNNEISEKSEIFDDQFSVERPDGSNFTLKIRSTKLEDSAMYFCASSLRGGENTEAFFGQGTRLTVV.

The genes are TRBV19 and TRBJ2-7; D might be TRBD1 or TRBD2, each matching 6 bases. V dropped 6 bases and J dropped 5 bases, with 23 bases sitting between them. This CDR3 has 16 amino acids. CDR1 is LNHDA, CDR2 SQIVND, per germline (reference sequence). CDR3: CASSPQGEGLYNEQYF. In nucleotides, the CDR3 is TGTGCCAGTAGCCCACAGGGAGAGGGACTTTACAACGAGCAGTACTTC.

This chain connects TRBV10-3 to TRBJ1-2; D may be TRBD1 (6 bases). The germline V and J ends were trimmed by 1 base and 4 bases, with 13 bases remaining between them. This CDR3 comprises 15 residues. Germline assignment: CDR1 ENHRY and CDR2 SYGVKD. CDR3 protein: CAISELGGLGYGYTF. Here the CDR3 DNA reads TGTGCCATCAGTGAGTTAGGGGGGCTCGGCTATGGCTACACCTTC.

The chain employs TRBV7-9 and TRBJ2-5, with 7 bases matching TRBD2. In germline, CDR1 is SEHNR, CDR2 FQNEAQ (reference sequence). The CDR3 runs to 17 residues. The J segment lost 5 bases and the V segment lost 1 base, leaving 13 bases of the junction unmatched. CDR3 DNA sequence: TGTGCCAGCAGCTTAGTCCCCGGGGGGACGGTGCGGGAGACCCAGTACTTC. Residues: CASSLVPGGTVRETQYF.

The chain is built from TRBV11-1 and TRBJ2-1; unclear D gene. V lost 5 bases and J lost 0, with 20 bases in between. The germline V gene has CDR1 SGHAT and CDR2 FQDESV (reference sequence). This CDR3 spans 18 amino acids. The CDR3 region has the DNA TGTGCCAGCAGCCTAAGCCCTAAAGGCCTTAGCTCCTACAATGAGCAGTTCTTC. Encoded protein: CASSLSPKGLSSYNEQFF.

This chain links TRBV28 with TRBJ1-1; D gene uncertain. The germline V gene has CDR1 MDHEN and CDR2 SYDVKM. V was pared by 5 bases and J by 1 base, with 11 bases between. The CDR3 has 14 residues. The CDR3 sequence: CASSPHRANTEAFF. CDR3 coding DNA: TGTGCCAGCAGTCCCCACCGGGCGAACACTGAAGCTTTCTTT.

The V gene is TRBV2, the J gene TRBJ1-2, with a tentative D call TRBD1 (5 bases). Germline assignment: CDR1 SNHLY and CDR2 FYNNEI. Between the trimmed V and J ends, which lost 4 bases and 6 bases, there was a span of 12 bases. This CDR3 region has 13 residues. The CDR3 DNA reads as TGTGCCAGCAGTGTCGGTTGGGGGAATGGCTACACCTTC. It specifies CASSVGWGNGYTF.

V is TRBV28 and J is TRBJ2-3, with TRBD2 matching over 10 bases. The CDR3 totals 18 residues. V was clipped by 5 bases and J by 4 bases; unmatched bases: 15. Germline V CDR1 and CDR2: MDHEN, SYDVKM. CDR3 DNA: TGTGCCAGCAGTCCCCCCCGGGCTAGCGGGAGTAGGTCAGATACGCAGTATTTT. Translated, it gives CASSPPRASGSRSDTQYF.